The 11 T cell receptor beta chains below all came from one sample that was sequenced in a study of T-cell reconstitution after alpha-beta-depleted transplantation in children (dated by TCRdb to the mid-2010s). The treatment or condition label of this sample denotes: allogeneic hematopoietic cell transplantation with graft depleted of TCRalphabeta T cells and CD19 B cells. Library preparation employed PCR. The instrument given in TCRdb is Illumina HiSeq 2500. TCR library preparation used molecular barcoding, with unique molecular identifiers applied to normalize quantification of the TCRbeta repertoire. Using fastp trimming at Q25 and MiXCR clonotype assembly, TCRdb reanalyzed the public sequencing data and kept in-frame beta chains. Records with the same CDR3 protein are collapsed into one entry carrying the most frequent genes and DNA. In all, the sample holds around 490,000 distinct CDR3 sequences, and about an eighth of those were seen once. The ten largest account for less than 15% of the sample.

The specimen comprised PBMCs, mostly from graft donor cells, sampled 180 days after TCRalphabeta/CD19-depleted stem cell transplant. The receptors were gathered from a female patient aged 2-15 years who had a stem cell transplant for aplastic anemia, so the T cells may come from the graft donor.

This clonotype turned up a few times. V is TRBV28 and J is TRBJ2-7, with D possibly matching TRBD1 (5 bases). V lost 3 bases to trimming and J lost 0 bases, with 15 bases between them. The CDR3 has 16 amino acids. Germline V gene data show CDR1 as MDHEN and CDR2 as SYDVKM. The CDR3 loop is CASSFRVILSSYEQYF. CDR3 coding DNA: TGTGCCAGCAGTTTCAGGGTGATACTTAGCTCCTACGAGCAGTACTTC.

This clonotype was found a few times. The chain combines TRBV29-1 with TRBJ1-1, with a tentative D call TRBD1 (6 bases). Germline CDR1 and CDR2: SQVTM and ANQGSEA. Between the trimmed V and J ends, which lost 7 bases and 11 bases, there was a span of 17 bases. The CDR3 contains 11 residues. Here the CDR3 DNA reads TGCAGCGGGAAGCAGGGGATTAGTGCTTTCTTT. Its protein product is CSGKQGISAFF.

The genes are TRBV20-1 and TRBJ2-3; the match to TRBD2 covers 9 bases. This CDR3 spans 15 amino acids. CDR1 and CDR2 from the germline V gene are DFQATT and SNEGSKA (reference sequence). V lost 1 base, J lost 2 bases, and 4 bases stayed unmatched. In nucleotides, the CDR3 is TGCAGTGCTAGAGCGACTAGCGGTTCCACAGATACGCAGTATTTT. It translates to CSARATSGSTDTQYF.

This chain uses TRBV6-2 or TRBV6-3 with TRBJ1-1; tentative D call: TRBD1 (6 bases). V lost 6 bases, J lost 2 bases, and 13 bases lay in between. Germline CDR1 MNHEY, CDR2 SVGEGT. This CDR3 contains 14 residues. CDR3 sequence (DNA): TGTGCCAGCAGGACTCAAGGGGGAAACACTGAAGCTTTCTTT. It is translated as CASRTQGGNTEAFF.

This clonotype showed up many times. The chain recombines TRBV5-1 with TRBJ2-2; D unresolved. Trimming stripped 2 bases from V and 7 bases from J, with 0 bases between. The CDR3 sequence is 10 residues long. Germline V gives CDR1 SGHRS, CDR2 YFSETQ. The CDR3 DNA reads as TGCGCCAGCAGCTTCGGGGAGCTGTTTTTT. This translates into CASSFGELFF.

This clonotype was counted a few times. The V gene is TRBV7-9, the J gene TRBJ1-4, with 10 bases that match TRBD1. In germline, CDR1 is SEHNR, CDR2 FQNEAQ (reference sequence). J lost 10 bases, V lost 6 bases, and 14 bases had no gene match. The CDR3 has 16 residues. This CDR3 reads CASSPPGGTGVRKLFF. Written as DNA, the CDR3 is TGTGCCAGCAGTCCTCCCGGGGGGACAGGGGTACGAAAACTGTTTTTT.

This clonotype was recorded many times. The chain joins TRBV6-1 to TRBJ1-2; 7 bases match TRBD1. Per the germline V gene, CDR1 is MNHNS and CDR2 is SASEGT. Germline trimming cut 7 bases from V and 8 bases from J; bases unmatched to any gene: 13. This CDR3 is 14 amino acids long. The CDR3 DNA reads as TGTGCCAGCACCCTCACAGGGGTTTTTAGAGGCTACACCTTC. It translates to CASTLTGVFRGYTF.

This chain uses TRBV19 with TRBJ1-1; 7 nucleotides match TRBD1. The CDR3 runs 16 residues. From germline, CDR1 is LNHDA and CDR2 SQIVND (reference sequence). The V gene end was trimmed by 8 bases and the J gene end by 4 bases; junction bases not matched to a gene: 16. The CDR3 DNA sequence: TGTGCCAGTGGTGCCTCCCGGACAGGATCGTTCACTGAAGCTTTCTTT. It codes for CASGASRTGSFTEAFF.

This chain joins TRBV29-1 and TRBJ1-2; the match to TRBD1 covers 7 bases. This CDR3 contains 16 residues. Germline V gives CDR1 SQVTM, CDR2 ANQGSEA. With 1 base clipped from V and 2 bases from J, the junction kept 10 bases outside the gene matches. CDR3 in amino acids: CSVEVQGRGLNYGYTF. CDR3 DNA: TGCAGCGTTGAAGTACAGGGGCGCGGACTAAACTATGGCTACACCTTC.

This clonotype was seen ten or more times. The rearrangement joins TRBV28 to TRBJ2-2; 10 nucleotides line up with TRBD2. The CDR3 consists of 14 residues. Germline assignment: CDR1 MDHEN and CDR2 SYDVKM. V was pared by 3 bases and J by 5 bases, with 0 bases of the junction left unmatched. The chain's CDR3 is CASSFSGRTGELFF. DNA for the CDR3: TGTGCCAGCAGTTTTAGCGGGAGGACCGGGGAGCTGTTTTTT.

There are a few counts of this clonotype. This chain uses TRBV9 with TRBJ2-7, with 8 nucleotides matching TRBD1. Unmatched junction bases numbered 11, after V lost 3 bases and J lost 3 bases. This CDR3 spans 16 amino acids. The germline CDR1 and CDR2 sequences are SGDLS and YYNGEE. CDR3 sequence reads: CASSASSDREIYEQYF. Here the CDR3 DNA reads TGTGCCAGCAGCGCCTCATCGGACAGGGAGATCTACGAGCAGTACTTC.